A single TCR beta chain is shown here with its context. Its antigen is as yet unknown. The CDR3 loop spans 17 amino acids. The junction had 13 bases not matched to a gene; V was cut back by 2 bases and J by 6 bases. The V gene's germline CDR1 is KGHSH and CDR2 LQKENI. This specimen comes from a study of T cell responses to AZD1222 COVID-19 vaccine. Notes on the study in general: Along spike, vaccine-associated CD4 TCRs were found throughout, with dominance at 160-218 and 743-854.

Method: immunoSEQ multiplex PCR; TCRdb's copy keeps in-frame clones and lacks some. The table records some 190,000 clones, around 91% of them present only once. V and J are TRBV18 and TRBJ1-5; 7 nucleotides agree with TRBD1. The starting material was peripheral blood, obtained on day 0 of AZD1222 vaccination. This clonotype was obtained from an adult in good health. The CDR3 DNA is TGTGCCAGCTCACCAACCGAGACAGGGAAATACACTCAGCCCCAGCATTTT. It is translated as CASSPTETGKYTQPQHF.